This T cell receptor beta chain was recovered during a study of shared clonotypes between healthy human individuals (dated by TCRdb to about 2020). For context, the study as a whole: The cohort included a few men and a couple of women between 18 and 49 years of age. For each donor, CD4 naive and CD4 memory were each given three plates, CD8 naive was given two plates, and CD8 memory was given one plate. Blood TCR repertoires of a handful of healthy adults were deeply sequenced to estimate repertoire size and the extent of clonotype sharing between individuals. To increase sequencing depth and limit assay-specific biases, TCR repertoire library preparation and sequencing were carried out by different laboratories using diverse techniques. Per donor, leukapheresis produced somewhere between about 0.9 and 9.5 billion PBMCs.

Using the deep immunoSEQ assay, TCR CDR3 regions were amplified from genomic DNA by multiplex PCR. Extracted genomic DNA from each cell subset was spread evenly across all wells of several immunoSEQ 96-well plates, with each plate serving as a replicate. For sorted subsets, 150 to 200 ng genomic DNA, equal to tens of thousands of T cell genomes, was loaded into each replicate PCR. Purified libraries were measured with a Qubit 3.0 fluorometer, size-checked on a Bioanalyzer 2100, and measured again with the KAPA Library Quantification kit. Every immunoSEQ 96-well plate was sequenced on a dedicated single-read 150-cycle Illumina NextSeq 550 flow cell. Under the source paper's analysis protocol: Because the immunoSEQ output held only junctional sequences and lacked quality scores, the filtering could not match the filtering applied to full-length reads. Sequences were annotated with PyIR, a Python wrapper for IgBLAST v1.9, using IMGT germline references to assign V/J genes and CDR3. Reads were filtered out if the reads had weak V/J assignments (E-value above 1e-6), no CDR3, stop codons, out-of-frame junctions, or ambiguous translated residues. A V3J clonotype was defined by an identical inferred V gene, J gene, and CDR3 amino acid sequence. Percentage overlap between repertoires was calculated by dividing the number of shared unique clonotypes by the size of the smaller repertoire. RTK rarefaction, the Chao1 estimator, and Recon v2.1 estimates of unobserved clonotypes were used to assess repertoire richness. OLGA was used to compute generation probabilities for all TCRbeta clonotypes that the gDNA method yielded from a handful of donors. Not all clones reach the TCRdb copy of this immuneACCESS table, which keeps in-frame sequences only. Checked studies attribute under half of the gap to unresolved V genes and leave the rest unexplained. For V, J and clone size, that table is used; D and trimming come from the DNA. Counted in this sample were about 960,000 clones; less than 85% of them appeared once. The ten top clones hold roughly 1.5% of the sample.

Healthy HIV-negative adults with no recently reported acute infections or vaccinations were included as donors. Every donor was a Caucasian adult living in Nashville, Tennessee, USA. Magnetic negative selection was used to enrich CD4+ T cells, after which naive cells were positively selected on CD45RA and the negative fraction became the memory subset. After blood collection by leukapheresis, PBMCs were isolated using Ficoll-Histopaque density gradient centrifugation and then cryopreserved in the vapor phase of liquid nitrogen. Purity and quantity of every magnetically sorted T cell population were checked by analytical flow cytometry. Each sorted fraction had its genomic DNA isolated and then quantified by UV absorbance on a Nanodrop 2000c. This clone was recorded once. This receptor's antigen is unknown. No much larger clonotype is one base removed from it; base qualities were not supplied. General findings and caveats noted by the study authors: Because the study included a small number of donors, the genetic and exposure-history diversity represented was limited. Rarefaction of sorted-subset datasets indicated incomplete sequencing despite the large sequencing depth. Across a few donors, about 5.2% of naive CD4, more than 3% of naive CD8, 2% to 2.5% of memory CD4, and about 0.4% of memory CD8 clonotypes were shared. Compared with non-shared clonotypes, the clonotypes found in all four sorted-subset donors had higher generation probabilities. Naive subsets generally had larger estimated clonotype richness than memory subsets. Sampling was limited to blood, and TCR repertoires in tissue likely differ from TCR repertoires in blood. Pairwise subsampling led to the expectation that sequencing depth would affect the degree of clonotype sharing among donors.

Cut back by 5 bases and 5 bases, the V and J ends lie 18 bases apart. The CDR3 sequence holds 15 residues, the cysteine and phenylalanine included. Only the CDR3 DNA is retained, 45 bases long and in frame from the first base. Via the germline V gene, CDR1 is SGHVS and CDR2 FNYEAQ. This clonotype originated in a young man in good health. Sequencing was performed on memory CD4+ T cells sorted from blood. The sample's cell subset or site, from its label and the paper: CD45RA-negative fraction. The rearranged segments are TRBV7-6 and TRBJ1-1; tentative D gene TRBD1, with 6 bases matching. The bases are TGTGCCAGCAGCCCCGATGGGGGGGCGCGAACTGAAGCTTTCTTT. Its protein is CASSPDGGARTEAFF.